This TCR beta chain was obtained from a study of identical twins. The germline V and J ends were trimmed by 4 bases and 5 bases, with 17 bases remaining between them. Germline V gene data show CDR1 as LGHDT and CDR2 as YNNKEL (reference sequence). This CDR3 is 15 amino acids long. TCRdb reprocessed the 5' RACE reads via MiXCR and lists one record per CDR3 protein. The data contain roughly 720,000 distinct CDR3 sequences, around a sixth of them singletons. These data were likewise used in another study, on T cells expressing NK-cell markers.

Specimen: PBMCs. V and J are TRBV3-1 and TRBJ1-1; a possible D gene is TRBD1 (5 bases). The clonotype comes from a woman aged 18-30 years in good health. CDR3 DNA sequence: TGTGCCAGCAGCCCCGATATGTTTGGGGGAACTGAAGCTTTCTTT. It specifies CASSPDMFGGTEAFF.